One and the same sample provided the 31 T cell receptor beta chains below, sequenced in a study of T-cell memory formation after mild COVID-19. TCRdb ran MiXCR on the 5' RACE reads and lists one entry per CDR3 protein. The sample includes a few hundred thousand distinct CDR3 sequences, 25% to 30% of them seen just once. The sequencing sample was made of PBMCs or a T cell subset sorted from them (not recorded which). The source is an adult woman who had mild COVID-19 (a few samples of this study predate the infection). Cell type and time point are not known.

This clonotype showed up just a few times. This chain joins TRBV30 and TRBJ2-2; D may be TRBD1 (5 bases). CDR3 length: 15 amino acids. Germline loops: CDR1 GTSNPN, CDR2 SVGIG (reference sequence). V lost 3 bases to trimming and J lost 5 bases, with 16 bases between them. CDR3 loop: CAWSTGQGWTGELFF. The DNA for the CDR3 is TGTGCCTGGAGCACCGGCCAGGGTTGGACCGGGGAGCTGTTTTTT.

The V and J genes are TRBV20-1 and TRBJ2-1, with a possible D match to TRBD1 (6 bases). The V end was cut by 2 bases, the J end by 7 bases, with 12 bases between. Germline V gives CDR1 DFQATT, CDR2 SNEGSKA (reference sequence). The CDR3 is 13 residues long. The CDR3 spells CSARHPQGNEQFF. The DNA for the CDR3 is TGCAGTGCTAGACATCCACAGGGAAATGAGCAGTTCTTC.

The chain recombines TRBV9 with TRBJ1-5; the match to TRBD1 covers 8 bases. The CDR3 runs to 13 residues. With V trimmed by 3 bases and J by 9 bases, 5 bases remained unmatched. Germline lookup yields CDR1 SGDLS and CDR2 YYNGEE. This CDR3 reads CASSGSTGVPQHF. The CDR3 DNA follows: TGTGCCAGCAGCGGATCGACAGGGGTGCCCCAGCATTTT.

The chain has TRBV30 and TRBJ2-3; D remains ambiguous. Trimming left V 0 bases short and J 2 bases short, with 9 bases between. Germline CDR1 is GTSNPN and CDR2 is SVGIG (reference sequence). This CDR3 is 14 amino acids long. CDR3 residues: CAWSVPRATDTQYF. The CDR3 region has the DNA TGTGCCTGGAGTGTACCTAGGGCCACAGATACGCAGTATTTT.

This chain uses TRBV20-1 with TRBJ1-1; 7 bases map to TRBD1. Per the germline V gene, CDR1 is DFQATT and CDR2 is SNEGSKA (reference sequence). V dropped 0 bases and J dropped 7; count of bases not matched to a gene: 8. The CDR3 contains 14 residues. In nucleotides, the CDR3 is TGCAGTGCTAGAGATACAGGGGAGACCAATGAAGCTTTCTTT. Its translation is CSARDTGETNEAFF.

This clonotype was observed a few times. V usage is TRBV24-1 and J usage is TRBJ2-7; 11 bases match TRBD2. The V segment lost 9 bases and the J segment 3 bases; nucleotides outside the gene matches: 3. This CDR3 comprises 13 residues. Germline V gene data show CDR1 as KGHDR and CDR2 as SFDVKD. CDR3 in amino acids: CATGTSGDYEQYF. Written as DNA, the CDR3 is TGTGCCACCGGGACTAGCGGAGACTACGAGCAGTACTTC.

This CDR3 is CASSVAGGPASTDTQYF. The CDR3 nucleotides are TGTGCCAGCAGTGTAGCGGGGGGCCCTGCTAGCACAGATACGCAGTATTTT. V is TRBV6-1 and J is TRBJ2-3, with TRBD2 identical over 10 bases. Germline V gene sequence: CDR1 MNHNS, CDR2 SASEGT. The CDR3 runs to 17 residues. V gave up 4 bases and J gave up 0 bases; unmatched junction bases: 7.

The chain uses TRBV10-3 and TRBJ1-2; D is undetermined. V gave up 3 bases and J gave up 8 bases, with 13 bases separating them. CDR1 and CDR2 from the germline V gene are ENHRY and SYGVKD. The CDR3 has 13 amino acids. For the CDR3, the DNA is TGTGCCATCAGTGAAAGGGCCGAGTGGGGCTACACCTTC. As protein: CAISERAEWGYTF.

In its sample, this clonotype was seen a few times. V usage is TRBV15 and J usage is TRBJ2-1; TRBD1 matches 7 bases. V dropped 2 bases and J dropped 7; count of bases not matched to a gene: 11. CDR3 size: 16 residues. Germline CDR1 is LNHNV and CDR2 is YYDKDF (reference sequence). The CDR3 sequence is CATSRMGDRVLNEQFF. The DNA for the CDR3 is TGTGCCACCAGCAGAATGGGAGACAGGGTTTTAAATGAGCAGTTCTTC.

The CDR3 DNA is TGTGCCAGCAAGTACGGGCGAAGCCGTTACACCGGGGAGCTGTTTTTT. Encoded protein: CASKYGRSRYTGELFF. The chain employs TRBV27 and TRBJ2-2; no clear D gene. The germline gives CDR1 MNHEY, CDR2 SMNVEV (reference sequence). The length of the CDR3 is 16 residues. The V and J ends lost 7 bases and 3 bases respectively, with 18 bases between them.

This clonotype was counted a few times. Here the CDR3 DNA reads TGCGCCAGCAGCTCGTCGACGGACTCCTACAATGAGCAGTTCTTC. Residues: CASSSSTDSYNEQFF. This chain uses TRBV5-1 with TRBJ2-1; no firm D call. The CDR3 extends over 15 amino acids. Looked up from germline, CDR1 is SGHRS and CDR2 is YFSETQ. Between the trimmed V and J ends, which lost 3 bases and 0 bases, there was a span of 10 bases.

This clonotype was seen ten or more times. An end of the junction differs from the germline gene, which may be a read error. The rearrangement links TRBV4-1 to TRBJ1-4; a possible D gene is TRBD1 (6 bases). CDR1 MGHRA and CDR2 YSYEKL come from the germline V gene. This CDR3 comprises 18 residues. CDR3 coding DNA: TGCGCCAGCAGCCGGGGGCCGTCGGGTTCAGGGGAAGGAATGGAACTTTTTTTT. This gives the protein CASSRGPSGSGEGMELFF.

The CDR3 bases are TGCGCCAGCAGCTTGGAGGCAGGGATCGATGGCTACACCTTC. Its translation is CASSLEAGIDGYTF. The rearrangement joins TRBV5-1 to TRBJ1-2, with D possibly matching TRBD1 (5 bases). The germline gives CDR1 SGHRS, CDR2 YFSETQ. The V gene lost 0 bases and the J gene lost 6 bases, with 12 bases spanning the gap. This CDR3 spans 14 amino acids.

This clonotype was recorded a few times. The J gene is TRBJ2-3, the V gene TRBV7-9; possibly TRBD1 or TRBD2 for D (5 bases each). There are 14 residues in the CDR3. V lost 6 bases and J 0 bases, leaving 10 bases between the germline ends. CDR1 and CDR2 from the germline V gene are SEHNR and FQNEAQ (reference sequence). CDR3 DNA: TGTGCCAGCAGTTGGGACGGGAGCACAGATACGCAGTATTTT. As protein: CASSWDGSTDTQYF.

CDR3 coding DNA: TGCAGTGTCGGACAGGGAACTATCTACGAGCAGTACTTC. This gives the protein CSVGQGTIYEQYF. V usage is TRBV20-1 and J usage is TRBJ2-7; 8 nucleotides agree with TRBD1. The CDR3 length is 13 residues. Germline lookup yields CDR1 DFQATT and CDR2 SNEGSKA (reference sequence). V lost 7 bases, J lost 3 bases, and 8 bases stayed unmatched.

CDR3 coding DNA: TGTGCCAGCAGCTTAGGTTACATATCCACAGATACGCAGTATTTT. Protein product: CASSLGYISTDTQYF. J is TRBJ2-3 and V is TRBV7-8, with D hard to call. Trimming took 1 base from V and 2 from J, leaving 10 bases between them. The CDR3 runs to 15 residues. Germline-derived CDR1 and CDR2 are SGHVS and FQNEAQ.

The gene calls are TRBV18 and TRBJ2-1; 7 bases fit TRBD2. CDR1 and CDR2 (germline): KGHSH, LQKENI. There are 15 residues in the CDR3. V trimming: 3 bases; J trimming: 7 bases; junction bases outside the gene matches: 9. The CDR3 region is CASSPPGEGRNEQFF. The CDR3 DNA sequence: TGTGCCAGCTCACCCCCCGGGGAGGGGAGAAATGAGCAGTTCTTC.

This clonotype was seen only a few times. The chain links TRBV5-1 to TRBJ2-7; a possible D gene is TRBD2 (5 bases). This CDR3 region has 15 residues. Germline CDR1 is SGHRS and CDR2 is YFSETQ. The V and J ends lost 2 bases and 3 bases respectively, with 15 bases between them. The CDR3 loop is CASSLIREGDYEQYF. The CDR3 DNA reads TGCGCCAGCAGCTTAATACGGGAAGGCGACTACGAGCAGTACTTC.

This clonotype was found a few times. This rearrangement joins TRBV15 to TRBJ2-1; 10 positions agree with TRBD1. CDR1 LNHNV and CDR2 YYDKDF come from the germline V gene (reference sequence). J lost 8 bases, V lost 1 base, and 17 bases had no gene match. CDR3 size: 19 residues. The CDR3 DNA reads as TGTGCCACCAGCAGAGTCGGTCTTTCGTGGGGACAGGGGAAAGATGAGCAGTTCTTC. Residues: CATSRVGLSWGQGKDEQFF.

This clonotype was counted only a few times. V usage is TRBV5-1 and J usage is TRBJ2-1; D is uncertain. The CDR3 consists of 15 residues. Deletions cut 5 bases from V and 0 bases from J, with 12 bases between. The germline V gene encodes CDR1 SGHRS and CDR2 YFSETQ. The DNA of the CDR3 is TGCGCCAGCAGAGCTTTGGGCAGCTCCTACAATGAGCAGTTCTTC. This codes for CASRALGSSYNEQFF.

This clonotype was observed once. This chain connects TRBV5-1 to TRBJ1-6, with 7 bases lining up with TRBD1. The ends lost 3 bases at V and 7 bases at J; junction bases unmatched: 4. The CDR3 totals 14 residues. Germline assignment: CDR1 SGHRS and CDR2 YFSETQ. CDR3 nucleotides: TGCGCCAGCAGCTACGGACAGGAGAATTCACCCCTCCACTTT. As protein: CASSYGQENSPLHF.

The chain uses TRBV7-3 and TRBJ2-2; D is perhaps TRBD1 or TRBD2 (7 bases each). This CDR3 has 13 residues. The V gene lost 5 bases and the J gene lost 9 bases, with 13 bases spanning the gap. Germline loops: CDR1 SGHTA, CDR2 FQGTGA. The CDR3 nucleotides read TGTGCCAGCAGCCCAGGGGGGGGAAGGGAGCTGTTTTTT. Translation: CASSPGGGRELFF. The full variable domain, with the rest looked up from reference TRBV7-3 and TRBJ2-2, is GAGVSQTPSNKVTEKGKYVELRCDPISGHTALYWYRQSLGQGPEFLIYFQGTGAADDSGLPNDRFFAVRPEGSVSTLKIQRTERGDSAVYLCASSPGGGRELFFGEGSRLTVL.

This clonotype has only a few counts. The V call is TRBV10-3, the J call TRBJ1-2; 8 nucleotides agree with TRBD1. The CDR3 is made up of 17 amino acids. Germline trimming cut 0 bases from V and 3 bases from J; bases unmatched to any gene: 9. From germline, CDR1 is ENHRY and CDR2 SYGVKD. DNA for the CDR3: TGTGCCATCAGTGAGTCTACACAGGGGGTTGCTGACTATGGCTACACCTTC. It specifies CAISESTQGVADYGYTF.

This rearrangement joins TRBV20-1 to TRBJ2-3, with 10 bases aligning to TRBD1. The length of the CDR3 is 14 residues. Per germline, CDR1 DFQATT and CDR2 SNEGSKA (reference sequence). V was clipped by 5 bases and J by 4 bases; unmatched bases: 6. The CDR3 nucleotides read TGCAGTGCTTTAGGGACAGGGGTCCCAGATACGCAGTATTTT. It encodes CSALGTGVPDTQYF.

This clonotype was detected once. This chain joins TRBV25-1 and TRBJ2-4; 7 bases map to TRBD1. CDR3 length: 14 residues. Germline CDR1 reads MGHDK; CDR2 reads SYGVNS. The trim removed 5 bases at V and 1 base at J, leaving 2 bases unmatched. The CDR3 sequence: CASSTTGAKNIQYF. In DNA, the CDR3 is TGTGCCAGCAGTACGACAGGGGCCAAAAACATTCAGTACTTC. Full variable domain (remainder filled in from reference TRBV25-1 and TRBJ2-4): EADIYQTPRYLVIGTGKKITLECSQTMGHDKMYWYQQDPGMELHLIHYSYGVNSTEKGDLSSESTVSRIRTEHFPLTLESARPSHTSQYLCASSTTGAKNIQYFGAGTRLSVL.

The J gene is TRBJ1-6, the V gene TRBV7-8; D not certain. Trimming removed 5 bases at V and 9 bases at J, with 20 bases between. This CDR3 is built from 16 residues. Germline V gives CDR1 SGHVS, CDR2 FQNEAQ. The CDR3 reads CASSAGASLWGSPLHF. CDR3 coding DNA: TGTGCCAGCAGCGCAGGCGCCAGTCTTTGGGGTTCACCCCTCCACTTT.

The chain combines TRBV7-2 with TRBJ1-1, with D possibly TRBD1 on 5 matching bases. Germline loops: CDR1 SGHTA, CDR2 FQGNSA. Trimming left V 5 bases short and J 5 bases short, with 15 bases between. There are 14 residues in the CDR3. The CDR3: CASSLVGGGTEAFF. CDR3 sequence (DNA): TGTGCCAGCAGCCTGGTGGGGGGTGGGACTGAAGCTTTCTTT.

This clonotype has only one observation. The chain couples TRBV7-8 to TRBJ1-2; a weak D match, TRBD1 (6 bases). The CDR3 has 15 residues. The germline V gene has CDR1 SGHVS and CDR2 FQNEAQ. V shed 5 bases and J shed 2 bases, with 15 bases lying between them. CDR3 DNA: TGTGCCAGCAGCCGACCAGGGGTGGGAAACTATGGCTACACCTTC. Encoded protein: CASSRPGVGNYGYTF.

This rearrangement joins TRBV4-2 to TRBJ2-4; D unclear. There are 12 residues in the CDR3. From germline, CDR1 is LGHNA and CDR2 YNFKEQ. The V gene lost 1 base and the J gene lost 7 bases, with 5 bases spanning the gap. In DNA, the CDR3 is TGTGCCAGCAGCCAAGGAGAGAACATTCAGTACTTC. This gives the protein CASSQGENIQYF.

The table lists this clonotype with a few counts. For the CDR3, the DNA is TGTGCCAGCAGCAGGCGGAGCGGGGGGGATTACAATGAGCAGTTCTTC. Translating gives CASSRRSGGDYNEQFF. This sequence joins TRBV5-5 and TRBJ2-1; TRBD2 matches at 10 bases. The CDR3 consists of 16 residues. Germline V gene data show CDR1 as SGHKS and CDR2 as YYEKEE (reference sequence). The V and J ends lost 4 bases and 4 bases, in that order; junction bases with no gene match: 8. The full variable domain, rest sourced from reference TRBV5-5 and TRBJ2-1, is DAGVTQSPTHLIKTRGQQVTLRCSPISGHKSVSWYQQVLGQGPQFIFQYYEKEERGRGNFPDRFSARQFPNYSSELNVNALLLGDSALYLCASSRRSGGDYNEQFFGPGTRLTVL.

This clonotype was found many times. The chain is built from TRBV7-2 and TRBJ2-5; D is tentatively TRBD1 or TRBD2 (5 bases each). The ends were cut back, 5 bases at V and 1 base at J, with 8 bases in the middle. CDR1 is SGHTA and CDR2 is FQGNSA in the germline V gene. The CDR3 is made up of 13 amino acids. The CDR3 is CASSRDRQETQYF. The DNA of the CDR3 is TGTGCCAGCAGCCGGGACCGCCAAGAGACCCAGTACTTC.